This record concerns one T cell receptor beta chain sequence. Genomic DNA belonging to each subset was distributed in equal measure over several immunoSEQ plates. Libraries were prepared by immunoSEQ multiplex PCR; TCRdb keeps only in-frame clonotypes and omits some of them. This table has just over 2,000,000 clones, 95% appearing once. The sample belongs to a study of shared clonotypes between healthy human individuals. On the study more broadly: Three plates each covered CD4 naive and memory; CD8 naive two, CD8 memory one.

V lost 4 bases and J lost 4, with 24 bases in between. The germline CDR1 and CDR2 sequences are SGHNT and YYREEE (reference sequence). CDR3 length: 17 amino acids. CD4+ cells yielded CD45RA+ naive and CD45RA-negative memory subsets. Sequencing used naive CD4+ T cells sorted from blood. Described subset: CD45RA+ positively selected. This rearrangement joins TRBV5-4 to TRBJ2-7, with D possibly matching TRBD2 (7 bases). This TCR came from a man between 18 and 35 years old in good health. The CDR3 reads CASSPAAGAQGSYEQYF. The CDR3 DNA sequence: TGTGCCAGCAGCCCCGCCGCGGGGGCCCAGGGGAGTTACGAGCAGTACTTC.